The text below deals with one T cell receptor beta chain. In this sample, this clonotype turned up many times. It has no known antigen specificity. Qualities for individual bases were not recorded, and no much larger clone is one base off. TCR beta CDR3 regions were amplified from RNA transcripts. The TCR CDR3 was subjected to a first round of RT-PCR using the HTBI primer set and the Qiagen OneStep RT-PCR kit. The libraries were constructed in a second round of multiplex PCR and then size-selected and purified. Libraries were sequenced paired-end with 100 bp reads on an Illumina HiSeq2000. Regarding the original processing steps: SOAPnuke was used to process the raw data, removing reads that contained adapters or uncalled bases, had a mean Phred below 15, or lacked an exact match to the constant primer or identifier. High-quality paired reads were merged with COPE v1.2.5, and unique nucleotide sequences were defined as clonotypes. Clonotypes were aligned to IMGT TRBV, TRBD and TRBJ reference segments using MiTCR v1.1. The analysis included only V-J combinations with a frequency above 0.0001, which together covered approximately 99% of the repertoires. The TCS score was defined as the ratio of F50 (clonal expansion) to E x V (chaos), calculated using BLOSUM62-based TCRdist between CDR3 peptides within each V-J. Welch's t-statistics and random forest reduced several hundred V-J features to some 14, which were used in a naive Bayes classifier (R e1071). TCRdb reanalyzed the raw reads on its own, using fastp at Q25 for trimming and MiXCR for clone calling, and kept in-frame beta chains. CDR3 protein duplicates are merged, each entry listing the most common genes and DNA. The V and J calls reflect TCRdb's pipeline rather than the authors' work. The sample table shows hundreds of thousands of distinct CDR3 sequences, and approximately 15% are seen once. Of the sample, roughly 10% falls within the top ten clones.

Stable Graves' hyperthyroidism was defined as the absence of progression to ophthalmopathy over 18 months of follow-up. Hyperthyroidism patients were newly diagnosed, with disease duration under 2 months, and aged 18 to 65 years. Any patient with an uncontrolled infection, another autoimmune disease, pregnancy or lactation was excluded. Diagnoses relied on clinical symptoms, serum thyroxine and TRAb, thyroid ultrasound and orbital computed tomography. PBMCs were isolated from approximately 10 ml of fresh peripheral blood by Ficoll-Paque density gradient centrifugation. Trizol reagent was used to extract total RNA, and RNA quality was then checked on an Agilent 2100 Bioanalyzer. CDR1 is given as MDHEN and CDR2 as SYDVKM, both from the germline V gene. The CDR3 covers 15 residues, taking in both the cysteine and the phenylalanine. The only DNA kept is the CDR3, 45 bases in frame from the first base. V lost 3 bases and J lost 4 bases, and the count of bases not matched to a germline gene is 7.

The data were taken from a study of T cells in Graves' hyperthyroidism and ophthalmopathy (dated by TCRdb to between 2019 and 2020). Some background on the complete study: Peripheral blood was sampled at the time of initial diagnosis, prior to any treatment. Whether ophthalmopathy could be predicted prospectively was tested in an independent validation cohort made up of roughly 19 hyperthyroidism patients plus 17 patients who later progressed to ophthalmopathy. The paper reports TCR Vbeta CDR3 sequencing of some 140 peripheral blood samples: approximately 41 ophthalmopathy, over 70 hyperthyroidism and around 17 progressor patients. In over five Graves' hyperthyroidism patients, the study also compared T-cell repertoires from thyroid tissue with T-cell repertoires from blood. After blood sampling, hyperthyroidism patients were treated with methimazole at a starting dose of 30 mg daily, and ophthalmopathy patients were treated with high-dose intravenous methylprednisolone. The roughly 91 discovery patients were randomly divided into training and test sets at a 7:3 ratio. TCR V-J signatures able to tell the groups apart were searched for in a discovery cohort of 90 to 100 patients, of whom approximately 40 had Graves' ophthalmopathy and 55 to 65 had stable Graves' hyperthyroidism.

On the study overall, not on this receptor specifically: Sample size was not statistically predetermined, and blinding of investigators to group allocation was not performed. In validation, progression to ophthalmopathy was predicted by the model with 70% to 71% sensitivity and nearly 75% specificity, a median of approximately 6.5 months before onset. Ophthalmopathy was separated from stable hyperthyroidism by a 13 V-J signature model, with approximately 86% sensitivity and around 81% specificity obtained in cross-validation and 80%/75% obtained in testing. Blood samples also contained most of the expanded thyroid clonotypes (frequency above 0.001), which suggests that blood repertoires may reflect thyroid immune responses.

The source of this sequence is a woman aged 18-35 years with Graves' hyperthyroidism. The chain uses TRBV28 and TRBJ2-7; a stretch of 9 junction bases matches TRBD1. The specimen was blood. The nucleotides read TGTGCCAGCAGTTTCACCGGGACAGGGTTATACGAGCAGTACTTC. This translates into CASSFTGTGLYEQYF.